A selection of T cell receptor beta chains follows, all from one sample in a study of OX40 agonist ivuxolimab in advanced cancers. The method was immunoSEQ multiplex PCR; TCRdb's version includes in-frame clones alone and lacks a portion of them. Among 55,000 to 65,000 clones listed, about 89% were seen once. This specimen consisted of CD4+ or CD8+ T cells sorted from blood, obtained in a trial of the OX40 agonist ivuxolimab. These receptor sequences come from an adult with an advanced solid tumor such as melanoma, head and neck, liver or kidney cancer. The CDR3 runs from the conserved cysteine through the conserved F or W. A D gene is named only where the DNA matches it firmly. Only some rows state a clone size, as once, few, many or a class for expanded clones.

V	D	size	J	DNA	CDR3
TRBV4-1	TRBD2	once	TRBJ2-1	TGCGCCAGCAGCCAAGCCTTTCTAGCGGGGGGGCCGGCTGAGCAGTTCTTC	CASSQAFLAGGPAEQFF
TRBV20-1	NA	NA	TRBJ1-2	TGCAGTGCTCCTTACTATGGCTACACCTTC	CSAPYYGYTF
TRBV7-2	NA	NA	TRBJ2-3	TGTGCCAGCAGCCAGGGGGGAAGCACAGATACGCAGTATTTT	CASSQGGSTDTQYF
TRBV7-2	TRBD2	NA	TRBJ2-7	TGTGCCAGCAGCTCCGGACTAGCGGGAGGGGACGAGCAGTACTTC	CASSSGLAGGDEQYF
TRBV5-1	NA	NA	TRBJ2-2	TGCGCCAGCAGCTTGAGAGGCAACACCGGGGAGCTGTTTTTT	CASSLRGNTGELFF
TRBV10-2	NA	NA	TRBJ1-5	TGCGCCAGCAGTGAGCCGAATCAGCCCCAGCATTTT	CASSEPNQPQHF
TRBV19	TRBD1	NA	TRBJ1-2	TGTGCCAGTAGTACCCAGGGGGATGGCTACACCTTC	CASSTQGDGYTF
TRBV19	NA	NA	TRBJ2-1	TGTGCCAGTAGTATAAGTTGGTTGCTACCTGAGCAGTTCTTC	CASSISWLLPEQFF
TRBV5-8	TRBD1	NA	TRBJ1-2	TGTGCCAGCAGCTTGTCAGGGGGGGGTCGGGAGTGCTACACCTTC	CASSLSGGGRECYTF
TRBV30	NA	once	TRBJ1-6	TGTGCCTGGAAAACCTCGGGACTGTCTAATTCACCCCTCCACTTT	CAWKTSGLSNSPLHF
TRBV18	NA	NA	TRBJ2-1	TGTGCCAGCTCACCGATGGGGCGCGGCAATGAGCAGTTCTTC	CASSPMGRGNEQFF
TRBV5-1	NA	NA	TRBJ2-7	TGCGCCAGCAGCCCGGCGGAAGACAGCCATGCTCCCCAGTACTTC	CASSPAEDSHAPQYF
TRBV28	NA	NA	TRBJ1-5	TGTGCCAGCAGTTTTAGGGCCCAGCATTTT	CASSFRAQHF
TRBV7-9	NA	NA	TRBJ2-2	TGTGCCAGCCGGTGGGGCGGGGCGAACACCGGGGAGCTGTTTTTT	CASRWGGANTGELFF
TRBV27	NA	NA	TRBJ1-2	TGTGCCAGTCGGGACAAAGGCATCTATGGCTACACCTTC	CASRDKGIYGYTF
TRBV6-1	TRBD1	once	TRBJ2-3	TGTGCCAGCAGGACCGGGACAGGGAGAACAGATACGCAGTATTTT	CASRTGTGRTDTQYF
TRBV5-5	TRBD1	few	TRBJ1-6	TGTGCCAGCAGCGGGGACAGGGGATCACCCCTCCACTTT	CASSGDRGSPLHF
TRBV18	TRBD2	NA	TRBJ2-7	TGTGCCAGCTCACCACCGGGGGGGACTGAAGGCTACGAGCAGTACTTC	CASSPPGGTEGYEQYF
TRBV30	NA	NA	TRBJ2-1	TGTGCCTGGAGTGTACGGGGAAATGAGCAGTTCTTC	CAWSVRGNEQFF
TRBV18	NA	NA	TRBJ1-6	TGTGCCAGCTCACGGGAACAGAATTCACCCCTCCACTTT	CASSREQNSPLHF
TRBV11-2	NA	NA	TRBJ1-2	TGTGCCAGCAGCTTAGATGAGGTCAGCAACTATGGCTACACCTTC	CASSLDEVSNYGYTF
TRBV5-1	NA	NA	TRBJ2-2	TGCGCCAGCAGCCCAACACTTAACACCGGGGAGCTGTTTTTT	CASSPTLNTGELFF
TRBV6-1	NA	NA	TRBJ1-6	TGTGCCAGCAGTGCCTACAGGTCGTATAATTCACCCCTCCACTTT	CASSAYRSYNSPLHF
TRBV4-1	NA	NA	TRBJ2-2	TGCGCCAGCAGCCACATCTTCACCGGGGAGCTGTTTTTT	CASSHIFTGELFF
TRBV25-1	TRBD2	NA	TRBJ2-3	TGTGCCAGCAGCCGGGGGGGGCAGACAGATACGCAGTATTTT	CASSRGGQTDTQYF